This T cell receptor beta chain comes out of a study of CD8+ T cells in alopecia areata. Study-wide context: Patients took tofacitinib for 6 to 18 months, followed by 6 drug-free months.

CDR3 length: 15 amino acids. The V gene end was trimmed by 2 bases and the J gene end by 4 bases; junction bases not matched to a gene: 8. Looked up from germline, CDR1 is SQVTM and CDR2 is ANQGSEA. Study-wide results and limits: Sequencing of scalp tissue also captures the resident alphabeta T cells of normal skin. Researchers report lesional scalp, most notably alopecia totalis/universalis, outstripped normal scalp in clonality.

Peripheral blood and lesional scalp punch biopsies were taken from alopecia areata patients. Once RNA had been extracted, it was reverse transcribed into cDNA to act as the sequencing template. Assay used: immunoSEQ multiplex PCR; TCRdb lists only in-frame clones, some missing. The data hold 10,000 to 15,000 clones, with just over 55% observed a single time. Turning to this clone: Its cognate antigen is unknown.

This TCR came from a human donor with alopecia areata. The sample comprised skin. The chain employs TRBV29-1 and TRBJ2-5; 9 bases match TRBD1. The CDR3 nucleotides are TGCAGCGTTGAACAAAACAGGGGGCTACGAGAGACCCAGTACTTC. Translation gives CSVEQNRGLRETQYF.